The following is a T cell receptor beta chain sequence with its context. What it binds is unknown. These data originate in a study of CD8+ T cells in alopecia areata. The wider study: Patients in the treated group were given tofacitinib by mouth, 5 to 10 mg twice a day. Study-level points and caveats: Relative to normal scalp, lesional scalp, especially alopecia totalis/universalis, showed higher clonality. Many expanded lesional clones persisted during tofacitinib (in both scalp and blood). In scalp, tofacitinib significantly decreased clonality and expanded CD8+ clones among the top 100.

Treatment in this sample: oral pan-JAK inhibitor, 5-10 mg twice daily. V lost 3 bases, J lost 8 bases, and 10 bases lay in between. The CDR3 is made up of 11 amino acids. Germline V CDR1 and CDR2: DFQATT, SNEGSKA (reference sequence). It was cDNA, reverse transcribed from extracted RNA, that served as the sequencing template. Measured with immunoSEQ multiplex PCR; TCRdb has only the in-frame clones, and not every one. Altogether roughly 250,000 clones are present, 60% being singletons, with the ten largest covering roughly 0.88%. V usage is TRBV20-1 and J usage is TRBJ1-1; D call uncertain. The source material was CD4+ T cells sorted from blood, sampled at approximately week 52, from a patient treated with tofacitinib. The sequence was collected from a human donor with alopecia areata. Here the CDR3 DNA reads TGCAGTGCTAGGGCCCCGGGAGAAGCTTTCTTT. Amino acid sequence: CSARAPGEAFF.